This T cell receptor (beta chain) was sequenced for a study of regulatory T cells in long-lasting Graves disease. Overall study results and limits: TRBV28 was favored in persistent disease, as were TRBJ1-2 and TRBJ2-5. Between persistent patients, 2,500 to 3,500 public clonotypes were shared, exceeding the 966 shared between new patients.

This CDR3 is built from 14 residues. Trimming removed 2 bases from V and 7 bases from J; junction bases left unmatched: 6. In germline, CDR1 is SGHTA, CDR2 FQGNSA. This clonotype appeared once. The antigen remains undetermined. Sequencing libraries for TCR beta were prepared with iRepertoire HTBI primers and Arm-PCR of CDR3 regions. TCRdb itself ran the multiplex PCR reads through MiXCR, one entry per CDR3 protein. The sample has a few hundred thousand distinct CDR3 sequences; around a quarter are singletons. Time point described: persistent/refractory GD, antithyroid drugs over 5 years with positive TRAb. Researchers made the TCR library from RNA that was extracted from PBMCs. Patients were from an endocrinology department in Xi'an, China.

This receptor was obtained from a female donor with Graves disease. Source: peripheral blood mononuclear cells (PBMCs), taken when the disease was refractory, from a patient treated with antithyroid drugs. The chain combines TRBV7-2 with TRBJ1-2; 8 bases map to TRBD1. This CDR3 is CASSLTTGDLGYTF. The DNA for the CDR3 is TGTGCCAGCAGCTTAACGACAGGGGACCTTGGCTACACCTTC.